This T cell receptor beta chain is from a study of T-cell reconstitution after alpha-beta-depleted transplantation in children. As to this clonotype: No antigen is known for it.

Germline CDR1 reads MNHEY; CDR2 reads SVGAGI. After removal of 0 bases from V and 3 bases from J, the junction contained 4 bases not matched to a gene. The CDR3 is 15 residues long. Regarding the study as a whole: Some patients owed their high day-60 TCRbeta diversity to surviving recipient T cells and thymic progenitors.

Unique molecular identifiers were incorporated into the prepared TCRbeta library. TCRdb re-called the PCR reads through MiXCR, storing one row per CDR3 protein. The sample has some 830,000 distinct CDR3 sequences; under 20% are singletons. The sequence was collected from a male patient younger than 18 who had a stem cell transplant for acute lymphoblastic leukemia, so the T cells may come from the graft donor. Sequences were derived from PBMCs, mostly from graft donor cells, sampled 360 days after TCRalphabeta/CD19-depleted stem cell transplant. The rearrangement joins TRBV6-5 to TRBJ2-5; TRBD1 matches 7 bases. This CDR3 reads CASSYSAGTEETQYF. In DNA form, the CDR3 reads TGTGCCAGCAGTTACTCGGCCGGGACAGAAGAGACCCAGTACTTC.